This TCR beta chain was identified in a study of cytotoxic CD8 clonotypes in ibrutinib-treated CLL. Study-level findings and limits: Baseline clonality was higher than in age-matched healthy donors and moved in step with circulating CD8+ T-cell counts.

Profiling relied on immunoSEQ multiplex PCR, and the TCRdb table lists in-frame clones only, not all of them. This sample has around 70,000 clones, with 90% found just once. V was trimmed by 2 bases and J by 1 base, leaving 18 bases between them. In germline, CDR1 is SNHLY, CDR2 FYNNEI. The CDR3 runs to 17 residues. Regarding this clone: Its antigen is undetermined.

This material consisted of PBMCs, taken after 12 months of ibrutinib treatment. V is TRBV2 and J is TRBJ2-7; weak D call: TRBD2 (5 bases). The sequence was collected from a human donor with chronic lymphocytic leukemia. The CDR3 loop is CASSEIGRTEYSYEQYF. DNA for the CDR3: TGTGCCAGCAGTGAAATAGGTAGGACTGAGTATTCCTACGAGCAGTACTTC.